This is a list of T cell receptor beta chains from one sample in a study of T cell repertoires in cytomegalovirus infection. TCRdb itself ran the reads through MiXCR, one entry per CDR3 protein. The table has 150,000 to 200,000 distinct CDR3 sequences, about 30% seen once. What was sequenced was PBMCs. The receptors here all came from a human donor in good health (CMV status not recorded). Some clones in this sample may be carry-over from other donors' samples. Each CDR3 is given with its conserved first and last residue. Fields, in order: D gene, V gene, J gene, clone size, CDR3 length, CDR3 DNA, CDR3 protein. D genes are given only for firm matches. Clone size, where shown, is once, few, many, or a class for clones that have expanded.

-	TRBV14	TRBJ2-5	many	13	TGTGCCAGCAGCCAAGAACTTCAAGAGACCCAGTACTTC	CASSQELQETQYF
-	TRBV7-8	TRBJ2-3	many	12	TGTGCCAGCAGCCTTCACCTAGATACGCAGTATTTT	CASSLHLDTQYF
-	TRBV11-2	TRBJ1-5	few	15	TGTGCCAGCAGCTTAGATAGGTCGGGGTATCAGCCCCAGCATTTT	CASSLDRSGYQPQHF
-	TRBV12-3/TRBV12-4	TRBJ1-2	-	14	TGTGCCAGCAGTCCCTACGGGCGGGGGTATGGCTACACCTTC	CASSPYGRGYGYTF
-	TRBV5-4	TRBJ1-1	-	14	TGTGCCAGCAGCTCAGAAGGTTTGAACACTGAAGCTTTCTTT	CASSSEGLNTEAFF
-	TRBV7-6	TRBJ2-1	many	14	TGTGCCAGCACCCTAGTATGGGGGGACAATGAGCAGTTCTTC	CASTLVWGDNEQFF
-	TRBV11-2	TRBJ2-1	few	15	TGTGCCAGCAGCTTCGGCGGGGGCCTTTACAATGAGCAGTTCTTC	CASSFGGGLYNEQFF
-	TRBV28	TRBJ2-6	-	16	TGTGCCAGCAGTTTTGACAGGACGACTGGGGCCAACGTCCTGACTTTC	CASSFDRTTGANVLTF
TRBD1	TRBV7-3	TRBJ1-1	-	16	TGTGCCAGCAGCTTACAGGACAGGGGCTCCAACACTGAAGCTTTCTTT	CASSLQDRGSNTEAFF
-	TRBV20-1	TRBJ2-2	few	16	TGCAGTGCTAGGAGGGGGCTAACGGGGGGCCTCGGGGAGCTGTTTTTT	CSARRGLTGGLGELFF
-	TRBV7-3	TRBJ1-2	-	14	TGTGCCAGCAGCTTAAAACCGGATAACTATGGCTACACCTTC	CASSLKPDNYGYTF
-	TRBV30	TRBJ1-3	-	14	TGTGCCTGGCACAGGGAATCCTCTGGAAACACCATATATTTT	CAWHRESSGNTIYF
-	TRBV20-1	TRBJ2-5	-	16	TGCAGTGCTAGTTTCACCAGGACACCCCGGTCGGAGACCCAGTACTTC	CSASFTRTPRSETQYF
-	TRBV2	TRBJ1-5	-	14	TGTGCCAGCAATGAGTTCCCGAGCAATCAGCCCCAGCATTTT	CASNEFPSNQPQHF